This TCR beta chain was identified during a study of shared clonotypes between healthy human individuals. The protocol was immunoSEQ multiplex PCR, while the TCRdb copy is restricted to in-frame clones and leaves out a portion. This table has 650,000 to 750,000 clones, about 78% appearing once. Looked up from germline, CDR1 is MDHEN and CDR2 is SYDVKM. The CDR3 is made up of 14 amino acids. Trimming took 2 bases from V and 0 from J, leaving 7 bases between them. Specimen: memory CD4+ T cells sorted from blood. The subset was: CD45RA-negative fraction. This chain uses TRBV28 with TRBJ1-1; unclear D gene. The sequence derives from a woman aged 25-40 years in good health. The CDR3 DNA reads as TGTGCCAGCAGTTTAGATAGGGTGAACACTGAAGCTTTCTTT. Translated, it gives CASSLDRVNTEAFF.